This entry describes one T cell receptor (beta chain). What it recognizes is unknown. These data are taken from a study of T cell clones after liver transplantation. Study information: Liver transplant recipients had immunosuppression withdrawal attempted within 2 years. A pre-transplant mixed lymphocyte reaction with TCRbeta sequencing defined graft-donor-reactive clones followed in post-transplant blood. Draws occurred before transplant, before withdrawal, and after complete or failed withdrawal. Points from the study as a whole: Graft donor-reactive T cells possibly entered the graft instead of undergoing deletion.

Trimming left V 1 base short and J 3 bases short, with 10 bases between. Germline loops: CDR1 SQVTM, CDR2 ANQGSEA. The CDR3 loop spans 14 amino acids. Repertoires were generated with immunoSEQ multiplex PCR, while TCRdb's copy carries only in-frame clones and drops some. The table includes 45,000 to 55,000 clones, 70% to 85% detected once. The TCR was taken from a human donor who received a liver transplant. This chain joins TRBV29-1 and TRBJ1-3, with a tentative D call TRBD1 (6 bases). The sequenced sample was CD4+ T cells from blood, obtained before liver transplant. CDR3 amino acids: CSVEVVRGGNTIYF. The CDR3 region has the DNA TGCAGCGTTGAAGTGGTCAGGGGTGGAAACACCATATATTTT.